This is a list of T cell receptor beta chains from one sample in a study of T cell repertoires in cytomegalovirus infection. No antigen has been assigned to these receptors. TCRdb recomputed calls from the reads with MiXCR, one row per CDR3 protein. The data hold about 830,000 distinct CDR3 sequences, with less than 35% observed a single time. Sequencing was performed on cultured CD8+ T cells from PBMCs, taken from culture after CMV antigen stimulation. These receptors originate from a human donor in good health (CMV status not recorded). Some clones in this sample may be carry-over from other donors' samples. Both conserved end residues are trimmed from each CDR3. Not every row has a clone size; where given, it reads once, few, many or a size class.

TRBJ1-6,15,-,TRBV6-6,ASSYSTGTIDNSPLH
TRBJ1-2,13,-,TRBV19,ASSIPWTANYGYT
TRBJ2-5,15,many,TRBV7-9,ASSPPQGEGAQETQY
TRBJ2-5,15,-,TRBV20-1,SAGSGGAAAGQETQY
TRBJ1-6,13,-,TRBV4-3,ASSQGSRGQSPLH
TRBJ2-1,15,few,TRBV7-9,ASSLAEGTRFVHEQF
TRBJ2-3,13,few,TRBV6-2/TRBV6-3,ASSPIGGAADTQY
TRBJ2-1,12,-,TRBV5-6,ASSGTSSFNEQF
TRBJ1-2,10,few,TRBV9,ASSVGGVGYT
TRBJ2-3,13,few,TRBV7-6,ASSLGTGGGDTQY
TRBJ2-3,13,many,TRBV7-2,ASSFNGVDTDTQY
TRBJ2-7,14,-,TRBV7-3,ASTAWVAGASYEQY
TRBJ2-5,14,many,TRBV7-9,ASSLALGGAPETQY
TRBJ1-1,12,-,TRBV5-1,ASSASRGNTEAF
TRBJ2-6,14,few,TRBV7-8,ASSLDRETGANVLT
TRBJ1-2,11,-,TRBV25-1,ASSERVIGGYT